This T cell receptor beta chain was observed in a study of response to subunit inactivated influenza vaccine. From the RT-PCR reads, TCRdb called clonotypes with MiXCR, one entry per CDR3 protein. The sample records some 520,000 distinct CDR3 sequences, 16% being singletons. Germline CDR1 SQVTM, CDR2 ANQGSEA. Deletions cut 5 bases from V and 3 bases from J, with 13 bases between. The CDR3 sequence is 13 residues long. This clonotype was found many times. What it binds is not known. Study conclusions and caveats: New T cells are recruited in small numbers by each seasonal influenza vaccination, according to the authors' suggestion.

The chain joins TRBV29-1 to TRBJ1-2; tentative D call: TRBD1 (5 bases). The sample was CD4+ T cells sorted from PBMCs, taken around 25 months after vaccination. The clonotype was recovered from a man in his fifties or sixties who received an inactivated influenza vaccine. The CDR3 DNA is TGCAGCGTTTCCCGGACGGGGGACTATGGCTACACCTTC. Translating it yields CSVSRTGDYGYTF.